These 31 T cell receptor beta chains share one sample of origin, sequenced in a study of T cell changes during pregnancy in multiple sclerosis (dated by TCRdb to the late 2010s). To prepare the library, the immunoSEQ multiplex PCR assay was applied. The source is immuneACCESS, and TCRdb retained only in-frame sequences with V and J called. Part of the clones is not carried over; for the studies checked, unresolved V genes explain less than half of this, and the remainder is unexplained. The sample includes 60,000 to 75,000 clones, with roughly 92% observed a single time. Jointly, the top ten make up around 3% of the sample. The sample was CD8+ T cells from peripheral blood mononuclear cells, taken in the second trimester of pregnancy. The source is a female donor with multiple sclerosis, enrolled in a pregnancy study.

The chain carries TRBV7-9 and TRBJ2-1; D may be TRBD1 (7 bases). This CDR3 spans 14 amino acids. Trimming removed 7 bases at V and 7 bases at J, with 17 bases between. Germline CDR1 and CDR2: SEHNR and FQNEAQ (reference sequence). Here the CDR3 reads CASTPRAGGNEQFF. CDR3 bases: TGTGCCAGCACCCCCAGGGCAGGGGGGAATGAGCAGTTCTTC.

This CDR3 is CASSQDGGGDEQFF. The DNA for the CDR3 is TGCGCCAGCAGCCAAGATGGAGGGGGCGATGAGCAGTTCTTC. The chain joins TRBV4-1 to TRBJ2-1, with D maybe TRBD1 (7 bases). V was shortened by 0 bases and J by 8 bases, with 11 bases between the two germline ends. Germline CDR1 is MGHRA and CDR2 is YSYEKL. The CDR3 is 14 residues long.

The chain links TRBV19 to TRBJ1-2; weak D call: TRBD1 (5 bases). The CDR3 consists of 13 residues. Trimming took 3 bases from V and 6 from J, leaving 11 bases between them. The germline gives CDR1 LNHDA, CDR2 SQIVND (reference sequence). The CDR3 bases are TGTGCCAGTAGTATCAGTCGGGGGGATGGCTACACCTTC. It yields the protein CASSISRGDGYTF.

This sequence joins TRBV7-9 and TRBJ1-1; D might be TRBD1 (5 bases). The V and J ends lost 5 bases and 3 bases respectively, with 16 bases between them. This CDR3 contains 15 residues. CDR1 and CDR2 (germline): SEHNR, FQNEAQ (reference sequence). Here the CDR3 DNA reads TGTGCCAGCAGCGCACCGGGGGAAGTCGACACTGAAGCTTTCTTT. It encodes CASSAPGEVDTEAFF.

The chain carries TRBV6-5 and TRBJ1-1; tentative D call: TRBD1 (6 bases). Looked up from germline, CDR1 is MNHEY and CDR2 is SVGAGI. Trimming shortened V by 6 bases and J by 4 bases, and 12 bases separated the two germline ends. This CDR3 has 13 amino acids. In DNA, the CDR3 is TGTGCCAGCAGCCTAGAAGGGGGCACTGAAGCTTTCTTT. Translated: CASSLEGGTEAFF.

The CDR3 DNA is TGCGCCAGCAGCCAAGAACCCAGATCCTACAATGAGCAGTTCTTC. Its protein product is CASSQEPRSYNEQFF. The gene calls are TRBV4-1 and TRBJ2-1; the D is unclear. From germline, CDR1 is MGHRA and CDR2 YSYEKL. The V and J ends lost 0 bases and 1 base respectively, with 7 bases between them. The CDR3 runs 15 residues.

This sequence joins TRBV14 and TRBJ2-6; 7 bases align to TRBD1. From germline, CDR1 is SGHDN and CDR2 FVKESK. CDR3 size: 17 residues. Unmatched junction bases numbered 9, after V lost 4 bases and J lost 3 bases. The CDR3 DNA reads TGTGCCAGCAGCCTAGACAGGGCAGTCCGTGGGGCCAACGTCCTGACTTTC. Residues: CASSLDRAVRGANVLTF.

The J gene is TRBJ2-1, the V gene TRBV5-6, with 9 bases matching TRBD2. V lost 1 base and J lost 0; bases outside the gene matches: 11. The length of the CDR3 is 19 residues. Germline assignment: CDR1 SGHDT and CDR2 YYEEEE. CDR3 amino acids: CASSLRVLAGFSSYNEQFF. CDR3 coding DNA: TGTGCCAGCAGCTTGAGGGTGCTAGCGGGGTTCAGCTCCTACAATGAGCAGTTCTTC.

V usage is TRBV7-9 and J usage is TRBJ1-2; D is possibly TRBD1 (5 bases). CDR1 and CDR2 (germline): SEHNR, FQNEAQ (reference sequence). The CDR3 consists of 13 residues. V lost 5 bases and J lost 4, with 11 bases in between. The CDR3 nucleotides read TGTGCCAGCAGCCCGGGGGAGGCCTATGGCTACACCTTC. Protein product: CASSPGEAYGYTF.

The chain is built from TRBV15 and TRBJ1-2; D gene ambiguous. V lost 1 base and J lost 7, with 10 bases in between. The germline V gene encodes CDR1 LNHNV and CDR2 YYDKDF (reference sequence). CDR3 size: 13 residues. The DNA for the CDR3 is TGTGCCACCAGCAGAGGTGGAGGTACTGGCTACACCTTC. Translation gives CATSRGGGTGYTF.

This rearrangement joins TRBV27 to TRBJ2-7; 7 nucleotides line up with TRBD1. The CDR3 is made up of 14 amino acids. CDR1 is MNHEY, CDR2 SMNVEV, per germline (reference sequence). V was clipped by 0 bases and J by 3 bases; unmatched bases: 2. CDR3 coding DNA: TGTGCCAGCAGTTTATCAGGGGGCGACTACGAGCAGTACTTC. It yields the protein CASSLSGGDYEQYF.

The chain uses TRBV5-1 and TRBJ2-3; tentatively, D is TRBD2 (6 bases). The germline V gene encodes CDR1 SGHRS and CDR2 YFSETQ. The length of the CDR3 is 16 residues. V lost 1 base to trimming and J lost 5 bases, with 17 bases between them. Here the CDR3 reads CASSLLGGGTQDTQYF. The CDR3 nucleotides are TGCGCCAGCAGCTTGCTCGGGGGAGGAACACAAGATACGCAGTATTTT.

The chain combines TRBV28 with TRBJ2-7; 7 bases are shared with TRBD1. Unmatched junction bases numbered 2, after V lost 2 bases and J lost 1 base. Germline CDR1 is MDHEN and CDR2 is SYDVKM. This CDR3 has 14 residues. The CDR3 coding sequence is TGTGCCAGCAGTTTAAGGGACAGATCCTACGAGCAGTACTTC. Translated, it gives CASSLRDRSYEQYF.

The chain carries TRBV19 and TRBJ1-1, with 8 bases that match TRBD1. The length of the CDR3 is 16 residues. Germline CDR1 is LNHDA and CDR2 is SQIVND (reference sequence). V was pared by 8 bases and J by 3 bases, with 14 bases of the junction left unmatched. The CDR3: CASAFPVQGAHTEAFF. For the CDR3, the DNA is TGTGCCAGTGCGTTCCCAGTTCAGGGGGCCCACACTGAAGCTTTCTTT.

This clone appeared a single time. The genes are TRBV18 and TRBJ2-5; weak D call: TRBD1 (5 bases). Trimming left V 5 bases short and J 5 bases short, with 12 bases between. The V gene's germline CDR1 is KGHSH and CDR2 LQKENI. CDR3 size: 13 residues. Here the CDR3 DNA reads TGTGCCAGCTCATACGGACAAGTTGAGACCCAGTACTTC. Encoded protein: CASSYGQVETQYF. Full variable domain (missing parts from reference TRBV18 and TRBJ2-5): NAGVMQNPRHLVRRRGQEARLRCSPMKGHSHVYWYRQLPEEGLKFMVYLQKENIIDESGMPKERFSAEFPKEGPSILRIQQVVRGDSAAYFCASSYGQVETQYFGPGTRLLVL.

J is TRBJ2-2 and V is TRBV11-3; a possible D gene is TRBD1 (7 bases). CDR1 and CDR2 from the germline V gene are SGHNT and YENEEA. The ends were cut back, 2 bases at V and 4 bases at J, with 8 bases in the middle. The CDR3 consists of 14 residues. Here the CDR3 DNA reads TGTGCCAGCAGCTTACAGGGGGGCACCGGGGAGCTGTTTTTT. Translation: CASSLQGGTGELFF. Complete variable domain (other parts from reference TRBV11-3 and TRBJ2-2): EAGVVQSPRYKIIEKKQPVAFWCNPISGHNTLYWYLQNLGQGPELLIRYENEEAVDDSQLPKDRFSAERLKGVDSTLKIQPAELGDSAVYLCASSLQGGTGELFFGEGSRLTVL.

About this clone: Other DNA sequences of this sample code for an identical CDR3. The V gene is TRBV4-1, the J gene TRBJ2-7, with no clear D. Trimming removed 1 base from V and 1 base from J, with 8 bases in between. Germline CDR1 is MGHRA and CDR2 is YSYEKL. CDR3 length: 14 residues. The CDR3 sequence: CASSQGDNSYEQYF. CDR3 bases: TGCGCCAGCAGCCAAGGAGATAATTCCTACGAGCAGTACTTC.

The J gene is TRBJ2-2, the V gene TRBV5-6, with 9 bases aligning to TRBD1. After removal of 5 bases from V and 5 bases from J, the junction contained 10 bases not matched to a gene. Germline V lookup: CDR1 SGHDT, CDR2 YYEEEE. This CDR3 is built from 16 residues. As DNA, the CDR3 is TGTGCCAGCAGTTATGGACAGGGGAGAGAAACCGGGGAGCTGTTTTTT. It translates to CASSYGQGRETGELFF.

The chain combines TRBV7-8 with TRBJ2-1; D is unclear. The CDR3 extends over 12 amino acids. Between the trimmed V and J ends, which lost 3 bases and 5 bases, there was a span of 5 bases. Germline CDR1 SGHVS, CDR2 FQNEAQ. CDR3 sequence: CASSFGDNEQFF. The CDR3 DNA is TGTGCCAGCAGCTTTGGAGACAATGAGCAGTTCTTC.

The genes are TRBV10-2 and TRBJ2-2, with no clear D. Germline V lookup: CDR1 WSHSY, CDR2 SAAADI. CDR3 length equals 12 residues. Trimming left V 7 bases short and J 3 bases short, with 6 bases between. CDR3 bases: TGCGCCAGCACCCGGGACACCGGGGAGCTGTTTTTT. Translation gives CASTRDTGELFF.

The rearrangement joins TRBV4-1 to TRBJ2-1; D not resolved. V was clipped by 0 bases and J by 0 bases, with 12 bases between them. This CDR3 has 17 amino acids. Germline loops: CDR1 MGHRA, CDR2 YSYEKL. CDR3 DNA sequence: TGCGCCAGCAGCCAAGAAGTAGGAGCGCGCTCCTACAATGAGCAGTTCTTC. Translating gives CASSQEVGARSYNEQFF.

The chain carries TRBV28 and TRBJ2-1, with D uncertain. The CDR3 extends over 12 amino acids. Germline V gene sequence: CDR1 MDHEN, CDR2 SYDVKM. V gave up 3 bases and J gave up 4 bases, with 4 bases separating them. Here the CDR3 DNA reads TGTGCCAGCAGTTTTCAGTACAATGAGCAGTTCTTC. Its translation is CASSFQYNEQFF.

This clone appeared a single time. The chain employs TRBV7-9 and TRBJ2-3; the match to TRBD1 covers 7 bases. From germline, CDR1 is SEHNR and CDR2 FQNEAQ (reference sequence). V trimming: 5 bases; J trimming: 0 bases; junction bases outside the gene matches: 5. CDR3 length: 15 residues. Here the CDR3 DNA reads TGTGCCAGCAGCGAGGGGGCCTCGAGCACAGATACGCAGTATTTT. This encodes CASSEGASSTDTQYF.

This chain uses TRBV9 with TRBJ2-2; 7 bases are shared with TRBD1. Germline V gene sequence: CDR1 SGDLS, CDR2 YYNGEE. The CDR3 covers 15 residues. V dropped 4 bases and J dropped 0; count of bases not matched to a gene: 3. The CDR3 sequence is CASSLGGTNTGELFF. CDR3 DNA sequence: TGTGCCAGCAGCTTAGGGGGCACGAACACCGGGGAGCTGTTTTTT. Using reference TRBV9 and TRBJ2-2 for the parts outside the CDR3, the full variable domain is DSGVTQTPKHLITATGQRVTLRCSPRSGDLSVYWYQQSLDQGLQFLIQYYNGEERAKGNILERFSAQQFPDLHSELNLSSLELGDSALYFCASSLGGTNTGELFFGEGSRLTVL.

The V call is TRBV5-1, the J call TRBJ1-5; perhaps TRBD1 as D (5 bases). Germline assignment: CDR1 SGHRS and CDR2 YFSETQ. V was clipped by 2 bases and J by 0 bases, with 9 bases between them. CDR3 size: 15 residues. CDR3 in DNA: TGCGCCAGCAGCTTCGAAGGGGTTAGCAATCAGCCCCAGCATTTT. Residues: CASSFEGVSNQPQHF.

The gene calls are TRBV5-1 and TRBJ2-7, with 7 bases fitting TRBD2. V dropped 6 bases and J dropped 4; count of bases not matched to a gene: 16. The germline CDR1 and CDR2 sequences are SGHRS and YFSETQ. The CDR3 contains 16 residues. CDR3 sequence (DNA): TGCGCCAGCACCGGGACTACCTCGCCCCCACCTTACGAGCAGTACTTC. Translating gives CASTGTTSPPPYEQYF.

The V and J genes are TRBV27 and TRBJ2-1; D is uncertain. V was pared by 4 bases and J by 6 bases, with 10 bases between. CDR3 size: 13 residues. Germline CDR1 is MNHEY and CDR2 is SMNVEV (reference sequence). This CDR3 reads CASSWSSLNEQFF. Here the CDR3 DNA reads TGTGCCAGCAGTTGGTCGAGTCTCAATGAGCAGTTCTTC.

The V and J genes are TRBV7-9 and TRBJ2-5, with 9 bases aligning to TRBD2. The CDR3 is made up of 16 amino acids. Germline V lookup: CDR1 SEHNR, CDR2 FQNEAQ (reference sequence). J gave up 5 bases and V 5 bases, and 12 bases lay outside the gene matches. CDR3 loop: CASSPLAGERLETQYF. CDR3 coding DNA: TGTGCCAGCAGCCCATTAGCGGGAGAACGTTTGGAGACCCAGTACTTC.

The chain uses TRBV10-3 and TRBJ2-5; tentatively, D is TRBD2 (6 bases). Between the trimmed V and J ends, which lost 3 bases and 0 bases, there was a span of 11 bases. CDR1 is ENHRY and CDR2 is SYGVKD in the germline V gene. The CDR3 loop spans 15 amino acids. The DNA for the CDR3 is TGTGCCATCAGTGAAAATAGCGGATACCAAGAGACCCAGTACTTC. Its protein product is CAISENSGYQETQYF.

This chain links TRBV6-1 with TRBJ2-7; 10 bases fit TRBD1. CDR1 and CDR2 (germline): MNHNS, SASEGT. This CDR3 contains 15 residues. Germline trimming cut 6 bases from V and 3 bases from J; bases unmatched to any gene: 8. DNA for the CDR3: TGTGCCAGCAGCGTCCGGGACAGGGGCTACTACGAGCAGTACTTC. It translates to CASSVRDRGYYEQYF.

The V and J genes are TRBV4-1 and TRBJ1-5, with 7 bases lining up with TRBD1. CDR1 and CDR2 from the germline V gene are MGHRA and YSYEKL. Losses at the gene ends were 0 bases for V and 3 bases for J; bases not matched to a gene: 8. The CDR3 extends over 17 amino acids. The CDR3 bases are TGCGCCAGCAGCCAAGAAGGTACAGGGGCTTTCAATCAGCCCCAGCATTTT. This codes for CASSQEGTGAFNQPQHF.